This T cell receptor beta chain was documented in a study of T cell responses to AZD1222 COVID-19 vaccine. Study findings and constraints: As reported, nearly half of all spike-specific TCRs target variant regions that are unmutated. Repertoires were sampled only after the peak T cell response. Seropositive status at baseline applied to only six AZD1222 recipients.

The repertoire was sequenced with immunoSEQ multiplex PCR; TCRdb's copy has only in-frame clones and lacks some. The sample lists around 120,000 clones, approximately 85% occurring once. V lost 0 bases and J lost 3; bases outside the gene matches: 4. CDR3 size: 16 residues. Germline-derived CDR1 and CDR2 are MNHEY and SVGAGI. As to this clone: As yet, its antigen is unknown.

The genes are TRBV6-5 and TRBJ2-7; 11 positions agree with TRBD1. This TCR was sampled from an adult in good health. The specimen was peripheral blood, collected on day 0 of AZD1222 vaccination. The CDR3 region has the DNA TGTGCCAGCAGTTACTCAACCGGGACAGGGGGCTACGAGCAGTACTTC. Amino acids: CASSYSTGTGGYEQYF.